This T cell receptor beta chain stems from a study of blood T cell repertoires in COVID-19. Study overall: Acute and convalescent COVID-19 specimens originated in the United States, Italy and Spain. Nucleic acid was either cDNA or gDNA, and it came from T cells, B-cell-depleted T cells, or PBMCs.

Seattle's cohort entered during active infection and was followed longitudinally. Original processing methods: It was from reference gene primer amplification that nucleated cell counts were estimated. This table comes from immunoSEQ multiplex PCR, and its TCRdb copy is limited to in-frame clones, with some not included. V, J and clone size are taken as reported in that table, and D and trimming were inferred from the DNA itself. The sample records about 150,000 clones, about 83% being singletons. The CDR3 consists of 18 residues. Germline V gene sequence: CDR1 KGHSH, CDR2 LQKENI. V lost 4 bases and J 2 bases, leaving 18 bases between the germline ends.

This chain connects TRBV18 to TRBJ2-6; D is ambiguous. This TCR was recovered from an older woman with COVID-19, enrolled during active disease. Sequencing was carried out using peripheral blood. CDR3 in DNA: TGTGCCAGCTCACGCCCCACACCCGGCAGCGCTGGGGCCAACGTCCTGACTTTC. It codes for CASSRPTPGSAGANVLTF. Based on the CDR3 plus reference TRBV18 and TRBJ2-6, the full variable domain is NAGVMQNPRHLVRRRGQEARLRCSPMKGHSHVYWYRQLPEEGLKFMVYLQKENIIDESGMPKERFSAEFPKEGPSILRIQQVVRGDSAAYFCASSRPTPGSAGANVLTFGAGSRLTVL.